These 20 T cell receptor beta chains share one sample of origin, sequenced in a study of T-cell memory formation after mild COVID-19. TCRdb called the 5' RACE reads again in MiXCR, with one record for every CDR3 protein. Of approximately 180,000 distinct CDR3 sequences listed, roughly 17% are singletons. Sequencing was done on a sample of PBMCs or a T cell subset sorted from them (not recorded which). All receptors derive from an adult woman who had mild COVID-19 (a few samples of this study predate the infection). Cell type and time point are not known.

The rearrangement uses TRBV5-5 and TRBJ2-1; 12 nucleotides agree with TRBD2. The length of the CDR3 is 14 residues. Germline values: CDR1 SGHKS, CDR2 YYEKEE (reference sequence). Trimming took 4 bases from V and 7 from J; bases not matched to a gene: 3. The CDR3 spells CASSLAGGRNEQFF. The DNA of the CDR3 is TGTGCCAGCAGCCTAGCGGGGGGGAGGAATGAGCAGTTCTTC.

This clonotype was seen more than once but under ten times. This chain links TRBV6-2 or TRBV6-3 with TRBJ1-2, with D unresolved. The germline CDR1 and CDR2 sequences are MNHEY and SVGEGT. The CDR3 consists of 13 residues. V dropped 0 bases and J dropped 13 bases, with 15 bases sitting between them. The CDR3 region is CASSYSMEFSFTF. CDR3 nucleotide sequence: TGTGCCAGCAGTTACTCGATGGAGTTTAGCTTCACCTTC.

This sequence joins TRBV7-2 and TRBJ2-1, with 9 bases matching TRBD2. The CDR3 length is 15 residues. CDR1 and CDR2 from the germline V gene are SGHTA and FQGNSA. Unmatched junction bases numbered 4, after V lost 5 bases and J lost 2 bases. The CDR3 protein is CASSTTSGAYNEQFF. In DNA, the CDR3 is TGTGCCAGCAGCACGACTAGCGGAGCCTACAATGAGCAGTTCTTC.

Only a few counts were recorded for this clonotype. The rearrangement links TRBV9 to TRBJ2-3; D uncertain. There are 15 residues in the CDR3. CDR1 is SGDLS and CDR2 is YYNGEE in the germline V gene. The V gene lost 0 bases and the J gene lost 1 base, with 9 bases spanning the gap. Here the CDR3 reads CASSVEGGGTDTQYF. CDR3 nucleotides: TGTGCCAGCAGCGTAGAAGGTGGGGGCACAGATACGCAGTATTTT.

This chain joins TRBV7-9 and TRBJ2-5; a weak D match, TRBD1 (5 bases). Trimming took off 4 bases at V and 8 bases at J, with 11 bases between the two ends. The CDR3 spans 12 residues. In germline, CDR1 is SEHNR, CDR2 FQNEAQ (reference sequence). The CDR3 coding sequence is TGTGCCAGCAGCTCAGCCAGGGTTACCCAGTACTTC. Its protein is CASSSARVTQYF.

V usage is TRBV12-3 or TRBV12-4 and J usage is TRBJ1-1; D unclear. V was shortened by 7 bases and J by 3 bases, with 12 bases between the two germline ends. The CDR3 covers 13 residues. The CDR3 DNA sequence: TGTGCCAGCACCTCGGGCATTTACACTGAAGCTTTCTTT. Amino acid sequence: CASTSGIYTEAFF.

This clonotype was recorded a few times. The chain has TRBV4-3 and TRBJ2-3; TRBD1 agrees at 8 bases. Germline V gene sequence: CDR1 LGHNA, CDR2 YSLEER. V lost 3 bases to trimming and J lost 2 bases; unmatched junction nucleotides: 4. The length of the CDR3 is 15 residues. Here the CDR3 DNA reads TGCGCCAGCAGCCAGGGGACAGGACCCACAGATACGCAGTATTTT. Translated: CASSQGTGPTDTQYF.

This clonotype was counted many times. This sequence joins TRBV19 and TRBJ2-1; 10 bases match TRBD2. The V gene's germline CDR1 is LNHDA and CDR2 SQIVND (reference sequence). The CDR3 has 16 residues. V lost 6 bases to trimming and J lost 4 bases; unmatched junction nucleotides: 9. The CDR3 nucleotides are TGTGCCAGTAGAGGTTCGGTAGCGGGAGGTTACAATGAGCAGTTCTTC. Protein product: CASRGSVAGGYNEQFF.

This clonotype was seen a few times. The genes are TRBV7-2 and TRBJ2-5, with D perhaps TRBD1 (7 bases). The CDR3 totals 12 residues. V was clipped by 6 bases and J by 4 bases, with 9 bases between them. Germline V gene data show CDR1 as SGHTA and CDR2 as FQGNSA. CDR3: CASRQGGETQYF. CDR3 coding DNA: TGTGCCAGCAGGCAGGGGGGAGAGACCCAGTACTTC.

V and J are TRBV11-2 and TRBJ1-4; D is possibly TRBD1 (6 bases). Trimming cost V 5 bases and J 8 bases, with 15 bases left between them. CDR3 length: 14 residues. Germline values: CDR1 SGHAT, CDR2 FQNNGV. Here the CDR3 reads CASSVREGGEKLFF. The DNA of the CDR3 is TGTGCCAGCAGCGTTCGGGAGGGGGGCGAAAAACTGTTTTTT. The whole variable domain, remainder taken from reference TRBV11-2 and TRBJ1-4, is EAGVAQSPRYKIIEKRQSVAFWCNPISGHATLYWYQQILGQGPKLLIQFQNNGVVDDSQLPKDRFSAERLKGVDSTLKIQPAKLEDSAVYLCASSVREGGEKLFFGSGTQLSVL.

Here the CDR3 DNA reads TGTGCCAGCAGCGGGACAGCAAACACTGAAGCTTTCTTT. As protein: CASSGTANTEAFF. The V call is TRBV9, the J call TRBJ1-1, with D possibly matching TRBD1 (6 bases). Germline values: CDR1 SGDLS, CDR2 YYNGEE. Trimming pared 3 bases from V and 2 bases from J, leaving 8 bases between. The CDR3 contains 13 residues.

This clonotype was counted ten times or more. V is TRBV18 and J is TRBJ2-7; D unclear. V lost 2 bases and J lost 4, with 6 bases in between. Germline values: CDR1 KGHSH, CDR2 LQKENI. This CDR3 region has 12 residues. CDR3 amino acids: CASSPWGYEQYF. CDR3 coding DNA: TGTGCCAGCTCACCATGGGGTTACGAGCAGTACTTC.

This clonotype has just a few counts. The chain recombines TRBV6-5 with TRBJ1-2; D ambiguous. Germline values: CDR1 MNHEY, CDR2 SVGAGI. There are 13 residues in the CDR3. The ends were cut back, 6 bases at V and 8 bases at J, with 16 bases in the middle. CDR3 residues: CASRSPGYGGYTF. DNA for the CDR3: TGTGCCAGCAGATCCCCCGGGTACGGAGGCTACACCTTC.

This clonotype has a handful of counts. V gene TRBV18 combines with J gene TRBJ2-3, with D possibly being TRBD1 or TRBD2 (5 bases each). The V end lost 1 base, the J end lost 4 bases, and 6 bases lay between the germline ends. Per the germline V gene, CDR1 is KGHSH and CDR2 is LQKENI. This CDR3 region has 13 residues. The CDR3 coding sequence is TGTGCCAGCTCACCACGGGACGCAGATACGCAGTATTTT. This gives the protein CASSPRDADTQYF.

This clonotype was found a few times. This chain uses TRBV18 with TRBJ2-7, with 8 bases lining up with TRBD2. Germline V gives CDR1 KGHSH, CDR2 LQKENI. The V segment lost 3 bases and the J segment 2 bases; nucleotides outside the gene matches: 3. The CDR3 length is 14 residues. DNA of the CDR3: TGTGCCAGCTCACCGGCGGGAGGTACCTACGAGCAGTACTTC. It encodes CASSPAGGTYEQYF.

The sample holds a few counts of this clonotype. CDR3: CASSVNGGTPDTQYF. In DNA form, the CDR3 reads TGTGCCAGCAGTGTTAACGGGGGTACACCAGATACGCAGTATTTT. The chain joins TRBV6-5 to TRBJ2-3; tentative D call: TRBD2 (6 bases). CDR1 is MNHEY and CDR2 is SVGAGI in the germline V gene. V was pared by 5 bases and J by 4 bases, with 16 bases between. This CDR3 spans 15 amino acids.

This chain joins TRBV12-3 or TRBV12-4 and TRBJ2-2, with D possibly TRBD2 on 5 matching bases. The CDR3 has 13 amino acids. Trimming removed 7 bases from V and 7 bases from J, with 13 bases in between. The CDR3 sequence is CASTLSAGGELFF. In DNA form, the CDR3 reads TGTGCCAGCACCCTTAGCGCGGGCGGGGAGCTGTTTTTT.

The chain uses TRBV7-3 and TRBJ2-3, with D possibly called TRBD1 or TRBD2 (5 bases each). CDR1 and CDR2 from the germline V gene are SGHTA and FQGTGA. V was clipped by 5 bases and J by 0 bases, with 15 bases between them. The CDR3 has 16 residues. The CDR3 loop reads CASSPHTGPSTDTQYF. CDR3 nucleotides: TGTGCCAGCAGCCCTCATACGGGGCCCAGCACAGATACGCAGTATTTT.

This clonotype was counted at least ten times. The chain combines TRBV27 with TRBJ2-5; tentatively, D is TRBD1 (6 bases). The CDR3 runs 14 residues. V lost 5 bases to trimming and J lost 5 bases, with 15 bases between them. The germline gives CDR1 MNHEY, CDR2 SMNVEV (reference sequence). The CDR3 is CASSVYTRGETQYF. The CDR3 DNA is TGTGCCAGCAGTGTCTACACTAGGGGGGAGACCCAGTACTTC.

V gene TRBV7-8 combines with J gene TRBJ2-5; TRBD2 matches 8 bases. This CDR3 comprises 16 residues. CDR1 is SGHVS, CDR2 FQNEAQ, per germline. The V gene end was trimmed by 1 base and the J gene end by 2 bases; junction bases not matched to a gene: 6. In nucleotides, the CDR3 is TGTGCCAGCAGCTTAGAAATGGCGGGGGGACAAGAGACCCAGTACTTC. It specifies CASSLEMAGGQETQYF.